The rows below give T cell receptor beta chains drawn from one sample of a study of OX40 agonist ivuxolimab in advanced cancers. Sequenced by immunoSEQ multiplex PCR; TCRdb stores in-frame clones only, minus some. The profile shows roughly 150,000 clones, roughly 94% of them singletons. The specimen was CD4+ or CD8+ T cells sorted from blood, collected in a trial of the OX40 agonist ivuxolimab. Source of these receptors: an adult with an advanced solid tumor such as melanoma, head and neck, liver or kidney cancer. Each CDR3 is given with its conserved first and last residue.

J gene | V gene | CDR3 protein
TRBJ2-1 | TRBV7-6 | CASSSLDPTYNEQFF
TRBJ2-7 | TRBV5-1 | CASRRDRVYEQYF
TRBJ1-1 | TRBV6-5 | CASSYGSSNTEAFF
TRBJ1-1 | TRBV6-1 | CASRTGGNTEAFF
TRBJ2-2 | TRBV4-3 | CASSQDRWTGELFF
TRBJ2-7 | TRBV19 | CASRDRATSLDEQYF
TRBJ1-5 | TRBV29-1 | CSVGGDRGNQPQHF
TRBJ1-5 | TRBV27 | CASRREGDGQPQHF
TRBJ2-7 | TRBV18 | CASSPGTGTPGEQYF
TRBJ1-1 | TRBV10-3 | CAISERTKRTEAFF
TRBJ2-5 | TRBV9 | CASSDRVGHQETQYF
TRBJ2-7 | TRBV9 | CASSAGTSGPYEQYF
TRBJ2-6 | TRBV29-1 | CSVDGAGANVLTF
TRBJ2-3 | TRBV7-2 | CASSLSLGRRDTQYF
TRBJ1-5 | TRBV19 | CASSIEGRRNQPQHF
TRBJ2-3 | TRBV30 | CAWSFAGTKQYF
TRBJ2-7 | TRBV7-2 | CASTDPEGLGSYEQYF
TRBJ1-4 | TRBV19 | CASSGQGIPKGEKLFF
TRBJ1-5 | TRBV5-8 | CASSLYLGGGQPQHF
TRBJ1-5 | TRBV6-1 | CASRSTGFNQPQHF
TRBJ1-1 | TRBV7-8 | CASSLSFMGNLNTEAFF
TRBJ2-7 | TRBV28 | CATRRGGGRAVYEQYF
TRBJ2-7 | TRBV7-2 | CASSYHRVSSYEQYF
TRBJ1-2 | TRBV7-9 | CASSPGTDYGYTF
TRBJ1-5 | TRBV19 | CASSIGGTTYQPQHF
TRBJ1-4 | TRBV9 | CASSTDGDPTNEKLFF
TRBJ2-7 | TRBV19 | CASMGGGISPYEQYF
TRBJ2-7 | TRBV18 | CASSPPGRGSYEQYF
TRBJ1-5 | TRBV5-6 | CASSLRATGGRQPQHF
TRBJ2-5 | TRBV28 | CASREGQQGRETQYF
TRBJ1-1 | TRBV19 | CATGRDMNTEAFF
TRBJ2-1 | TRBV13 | CASSLRLLAGAYNEQFF
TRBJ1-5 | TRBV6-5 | CASSKTHSNQPQHF
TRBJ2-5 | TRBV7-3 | CASSPQGVGETQYF
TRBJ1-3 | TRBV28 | CASSSSDRSGNTIYF
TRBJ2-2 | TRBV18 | CASSPSSSPTGELFF
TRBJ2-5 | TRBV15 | CATSRGEQETQYF
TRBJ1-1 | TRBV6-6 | CASSWGQENTEAFF
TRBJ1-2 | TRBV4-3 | CASSQVKALVPNYGYTF
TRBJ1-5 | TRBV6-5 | CASRAESVSNQPQHF
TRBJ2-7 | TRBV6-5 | CASRVYRDRIYEQYF
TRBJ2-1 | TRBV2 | CASMGIRNEQFF
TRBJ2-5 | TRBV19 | CASSRRGETQYF
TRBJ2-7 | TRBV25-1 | CASSEWGRGDYEQYF
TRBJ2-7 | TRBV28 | CASSSGGILYEQYF
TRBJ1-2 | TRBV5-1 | CASSLQGANYGYTF
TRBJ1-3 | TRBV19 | CASTVGQAGNTIYF
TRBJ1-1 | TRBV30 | CAWRGANTEAFF
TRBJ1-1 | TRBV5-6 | CASSLRGTGGSGTEAFF
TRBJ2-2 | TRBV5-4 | CASSKQGGTGELFF
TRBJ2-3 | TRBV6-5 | CASSYTQRGDTQYF
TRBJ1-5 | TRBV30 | CAWSHRGRGNQPQHF
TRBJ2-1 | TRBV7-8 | CASSLARDRAYNEQFF
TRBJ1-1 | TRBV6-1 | CASSTGGLNTEAFF
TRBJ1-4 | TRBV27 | CASSSLGAANEKLFF